Sequencing of this T cell receptor (beta chain) was carried out in a study of cytomegalovirus exposure and HLA in healthy donors. Turning to the study itself: Falling in the Caucasian-associated ancestry cluster were 80% to 85% of some 400 genotyped donors. Study-wide results and caveats: The listing of about 150 TCR beta chains classed them as cytomegalovirus-associated. DRB1 had the most TCR associations and HLA-C the fewest, a later analysis found, with rates varying by HLA locus.

V shed 4 bases and J 7 bases; nucleotides not matched to a gene: 6. This CDR3 region has 13 residues. The germline gives CDR1 SQVTM, CDR2 ANQGSEA. About this clone: What it binds is unknown.

Researchers ran the PCR with 60 Vbeta and 13 Jbeta primers. Method: immunoSEQ multiplex PCR; TCRdb's copy keeps in-frame clones and lacks some. Of fewer than 80,000 clones listed, roughly 75% are singletons. The sequenced material came from PBMCs. The source of this sequence is a woman in her twenties or thirties in good health and CMV-seronegative. The V call is TRBV29-1, the J call TRBJ1-1; TRBD1 matches 10 bases. The CDR3 region is CSVGPGQGIEAFF. The CDR3, as DNA: TGCAGCGTTGGACCGGGACAGGGGATTGAAGCTTTCTTT.